The entry below gives a single T cell receptor (beta chain) sequence along with its context. Its antigen is currently unknown. Sequencing of TCR beta, carried out with a high-throughput approach, was applied to CD8+ and CD4+ T cells from the blood. The source of the sample is a study of CD8 T cells in Susac syndrome. Random hexamers were used to reverse transcribe the RNA input (about 0.5 to 1 ug). TCRdb reprocessed the immunoSEQ multiplex PCR reads with MiXCR, giving one entry per CDR3 protein. Of 150,000 to 200,000 distinct CDR3 sequences in the sample, around 93% were seen once. General study findings and limits: Regarding the TCR sequencing and HLA analysis, the study admitted that a relatively small number of individuals were involved.

The CDR3 length is 16 residues. Germline loops: CDR1 SGHRS, CDR2 YFSETQ. Trimming at V came to 4 bases and at J to 3 bases, leaving 12 bases not matched to a gene. The sample comprised CD4+ T cells from PBMCs. The sequence came from a human donor in good health. The J gene is TRBJ2-5, the V gene TRBV5-1; 7 bases line up with TRBD1. Here the CDR3 reads CASSRGNDGTEETQYF. The CDR3 DNA reads TGCGCCAGCAGCCGCGGAAACGACGGGACAGAAGAGACCCAGTACTTC.